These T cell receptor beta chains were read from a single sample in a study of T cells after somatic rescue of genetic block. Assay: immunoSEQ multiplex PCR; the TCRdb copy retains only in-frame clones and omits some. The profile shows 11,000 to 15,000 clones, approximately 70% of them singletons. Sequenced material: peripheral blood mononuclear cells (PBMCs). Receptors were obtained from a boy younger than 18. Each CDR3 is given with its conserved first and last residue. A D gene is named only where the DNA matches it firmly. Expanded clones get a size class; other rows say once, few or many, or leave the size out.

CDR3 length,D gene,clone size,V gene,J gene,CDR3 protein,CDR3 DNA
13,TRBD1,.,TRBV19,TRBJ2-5,CASSRGQGETQYF,TGTGCCAGCAGCAGGGGGCAGGGAGAGACCCAGTACTTC
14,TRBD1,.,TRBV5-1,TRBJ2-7,CASSWGQGAYEQYF,TGCGCCAGCAGCTGGGGACAGGGGGCTTACGAGCAGTACTTC
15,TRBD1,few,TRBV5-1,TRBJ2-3,CASRPPGQGTDTQYF,TGCGCCAGCAGGCCTCCCGGACAGGGCACAGATACGCAGTATTTT
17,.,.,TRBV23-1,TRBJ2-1,CASSQSDGKGRGYEQFF,TGCGCCAGCAGTCAATCGGACGGGAAGGGCAGGGGCTATGAGCAGTTCTTC
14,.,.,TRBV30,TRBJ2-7,CAWSVSWHYYEQYF,TGTGCCTGGAGTGTATCTTGGCACTACTACGAGCAGTACTTC
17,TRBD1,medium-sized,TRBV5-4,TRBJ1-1,CASSFRDRGPVDTEAFF,TGTGCCAGCAGCTTCCGGGACAGGGGGCCGGTGGACACTGAAGCTTTCTTT
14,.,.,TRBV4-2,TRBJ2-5,CASSQDDVLETQYF,TGTGCCAGCAGCCAAGATGATGTCTTGGAGACCCAGTACTTC
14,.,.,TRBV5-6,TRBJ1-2,CASSSGRPFDGYTF,TGTGCCAGCAGCTCGGGACGGCCCTTCGATGGCTACACCTTC
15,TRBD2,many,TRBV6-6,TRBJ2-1,CASRYRGGLYNEQFF,TGTGCCAGCAGATATCGGGGGGGCCTCTACAATGAGCAGTTCTTC
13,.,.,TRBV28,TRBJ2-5,CASSSGVRETQYF,TGTGCCAGCAGCTCGGGGGTTCGAGAGACCCAGTACTTC
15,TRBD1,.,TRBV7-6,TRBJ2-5,CASSSRDRFQETQYF,TGTGCCAGCAGCTCCCGGGACAGGTTTCAAGAGACCCAGTACTTC
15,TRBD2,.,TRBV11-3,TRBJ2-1,CASSATGTSGGMQFF,TGTGCCAGCAGCGCAACCGGGACTAGCGGGGGGATGCAGTTCTTC
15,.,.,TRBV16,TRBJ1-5,CASSQQGIGNQPQHF,TGTGCCAGCAGCCAACAGGGAATAGGCAATCAGCCCCAGCATTTT
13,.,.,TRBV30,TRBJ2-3,CAWRGVPTDTQYF,TGTGCCTGGAGGGGGGTCCCCACAGATACGCAGTATTTT
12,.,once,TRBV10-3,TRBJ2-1,CAIGSSYNEQFF,TGTGCCATCGGGAGCTCCTACAATGAGCAGTTCTTC
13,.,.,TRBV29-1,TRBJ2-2,CSVEAQSTGELFF,TGCAGCGTTGAAGCCCAGTCCACCGGGGAGCTGTTTTTT